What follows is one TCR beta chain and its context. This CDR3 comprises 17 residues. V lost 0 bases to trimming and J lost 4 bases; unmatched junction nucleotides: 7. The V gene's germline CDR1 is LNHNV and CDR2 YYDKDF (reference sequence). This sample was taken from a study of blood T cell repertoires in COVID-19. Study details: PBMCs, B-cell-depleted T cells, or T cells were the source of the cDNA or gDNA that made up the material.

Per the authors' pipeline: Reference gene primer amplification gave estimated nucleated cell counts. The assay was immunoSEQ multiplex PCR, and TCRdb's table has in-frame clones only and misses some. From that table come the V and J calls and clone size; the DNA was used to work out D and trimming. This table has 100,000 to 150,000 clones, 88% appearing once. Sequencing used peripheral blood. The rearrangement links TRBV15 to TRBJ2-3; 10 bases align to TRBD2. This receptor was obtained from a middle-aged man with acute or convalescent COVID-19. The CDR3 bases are TGTGCCACCAGCAGAGAAGTCCAGCGGGGGGGGGCAGATACGCAGTATTTT. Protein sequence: CATSREVQRGGADTQYF.